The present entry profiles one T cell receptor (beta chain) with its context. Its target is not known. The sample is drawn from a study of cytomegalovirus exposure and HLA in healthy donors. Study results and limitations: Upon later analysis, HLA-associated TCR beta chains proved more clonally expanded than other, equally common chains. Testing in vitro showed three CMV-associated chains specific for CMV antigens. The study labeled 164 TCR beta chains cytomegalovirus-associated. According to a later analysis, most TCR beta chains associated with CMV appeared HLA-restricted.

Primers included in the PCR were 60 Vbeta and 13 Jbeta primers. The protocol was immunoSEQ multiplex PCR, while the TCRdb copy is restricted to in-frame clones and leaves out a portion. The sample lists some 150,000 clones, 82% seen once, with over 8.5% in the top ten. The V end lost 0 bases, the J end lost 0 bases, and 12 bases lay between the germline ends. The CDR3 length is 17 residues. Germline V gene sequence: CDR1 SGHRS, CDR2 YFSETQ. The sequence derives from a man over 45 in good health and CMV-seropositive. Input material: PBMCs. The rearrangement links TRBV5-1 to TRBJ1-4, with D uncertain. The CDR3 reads CASSLAVIPATNEKLFF. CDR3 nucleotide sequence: TGCGCCAGCAGCTTGGCCGTTATCCCTGCAACTAATGAAAAACTGTTTTTT.